One T cell receptor (beta chain) is described in this entry. The antigen is undetermined. A junction end diverges from the germline sequence, so it may reflect a read error. The data derive from a study of tumor and adjacent non-tumor tissue in lung cancer. On the study more broadly: On average, productive TCRbeta reads reached around 4 million per sample. Study results and limitations: Patients with more diverse tumor TCRs had worse survival.

The library came from three nested PCR rounds adapted from ARM-PCR protocols. TCRdb recomputed calls from the multiplex PCR reads with MiXCR, one row per CDR3 protein. This sample has 70,000 to 90,000 distinct CDR3 sequences, with around 65% found just once. The CDR3 extends over 13 amino acids. Germline V gene lookup returns CDR1 LGHNA and CDR2 YNFKEQ. The template was RNA from unsorted bulk tissue. Distant lung tissue was collected more than 3 cm away from the tumor edge. The receptor was isolated from a woman aged 45-60 years with non-small cell lung cancer. Sequencing was performed on distant non-tumor lung tissue. The chain employs TRBV4-2 and TRBJ1-4; perhaps TRBD1 as D (5 bases). CDR3 region: CTSSQMTVEKLFF. CDR3 in DNA: TGTACCAGCAGCCAAATGACAGTAGAAAAACTGTTTTTT.